These 13 T cell receptor beta chains share one sample of origin, sequenced in a study of T cell responses to AZD1222 COVID-19 vaccine. The assay was immunoSEQ multiplex PCR, and TCRdb's table has in-frame clones only and misses some. Altogether 150,000 or so clones are present, around nine tenths being singletons, with the ten largest covering around 1.4%. The sequencing here drew on peripheral blood, taken on day 0 of AZD1222 vaccination. These receptors were obtained from an adult in good health.

DNA of the CDR3: TGTGCCAGCTCACCACGCGAGACAGGGAACGAAAAACTGTTTTTT. This encodes CASSPRETGNEKLFF. The V and J genes are TRBV18 and TRBJ1-4, with 7 nucleotides matching TRBD1. The CDR3 contains 15 residues. V lost 1 base, J lost 8 bases, and 7 bases stayed unmatched. Germline CDR1 reads KGHSH; CDR2 reads LQKENI.

V and J are TRBV18 and TRBJ1-4; D unclear. The CDR3 spans 14 residues. Germline V gene lookup returns CDR1 KGHSH and CDR2 LQKENI. V lost 6 bases to trimming and J lost 0 bases, with 8 bases between them. CDR3 sequence (DNA): TGTGCCAGCTCCCCAGTACCAACTAATGAAAAACTGTTTTTT. The encoded protein is CASSPVPTNEKLFF.

The chain uses TRBV10-3 and TRBJ2-3; D gene ambiguous. The V end lost 2 bases, the J end lost 6 bases, and 3 bases lay between the germline ends. The germline V gene has CDR1 ENHRY and CDR2 SYGVKD. The CDR3 is made up of 11 amino acids. The CDR3 sequence is CAISEGDTQYF. For the CDR3, the DNA is TGTGCCATCAGTGAGGGGGATACGCAGTATTTT.

The chain has TRBV6-2 or TRBV6-3 and TRBJ1-1; TRBD1 aligns across 9 bases. The V segment lost 5 bases and the J segment 7 bases; nucleotides outside the gene matches: 2. From germline, CDR1 is MNHEY and CDR2 SVGEGT. The CDR3 extends over 12 amino acids. CDR3 in amino acids: CASSRTGDEAFF. CDR3 nucleotide sequence: TGTGCCAGCAGTAGGACAGGGGATGAAGCTTTCTTT.

This chain links TRBV3-1 (or the pseudogene TRBV3-2) with TRBJ1-2, with D possibly matching TRBD1 (5 bases). This CDR3 comprises 15 residues. Germline-derived CDR1 and CDR2 are LGHDT and YNNKEL (reference sequence). Trimming stripped 1 base from V and 1 base from J, with 10 bases between. The CDR3 DNA follows: TGTGCCAGCAGCCAAGTTGGGGCGCTTAACTATGGCTACACCTTC. It specifies CASSQVGALNYGYTF.

In nucleotides, the CDR3 is TGTGCCAGCAGCCAATTCGACAGGGGGGGGAATGAAAAACTGTTTTTT. Residues: CASSQFDRGGNEKLFF. This chain links TRBV3-1 (or the pseudogene TRBV3-2) with TRBJ1-4; 9 nucleotides agree with TRBD1. J gave up 5 bases and V 2 bases, and 6 bases lay outside the gene matches. The germline gives CDR1 LGHDT, CDR2 YNNKEL (reference sequence). The CDR3 runs 16 residues.

The V and J genes are TRBV30 and TRBJ1-2; the D is unclear. V was cut by 3 bases and J by 8 bases, with 16 bases left in between. Per germline, CDR1 GTSNPN and CDR2 SVGIG (reference sequence). The CDR3 totals 13 residues. As DNA, the CDR3 is TGTGCCTGGAGACCCGCTAAGTTTCGGGGCTACACCTTC. Protein product: CAWRPAKFRGYTF.

This clone was seen a single time. The chain links TRBV4-3 to TRBJ2-1; TRBD2 matches 7 bases. The CDR3 has 17 amino acids. Germline trimming cut 5 bases from V and 5 bases from J; bases unmatched to any gene: 15. The V gene's germline CDR1 is LGHNA and CDR2 YSLEER. As DNA, the CDR3 is TGCGCCAGCAGCTCTCATAGGGAGCGGGGAGTCAACAATGAGCAGTTCTTC. Amino acid sequence: CASSSHRERGVNNEQFF.

Written as DNA, the CDR3 is TGTCCTGGGAGCGCACGTGCGAACACAGGGGGCTATGGCTACACCTTC. It specifies CPGSARANTGGYGYTF. The chain uses TRBV22-1 and TRBJ1-2; TRBD1, the D gene given by the table, was not confirmed from the DNA. TRBV22-1 is given as a pseudogene. This CDR3 has 16 amino acids.

The genes are TRBV10-1 and TRBJ1-5; the match to TRBD1 covers 9 bases. J lost 5 bases, V lost 8 bases, and 4 bases had no gene match. In germline, CDR1 is WNHNN, CDR2 SYGVQD (reference sequence). The CDR3 runs to 13 residues. CDR3 sequence: CASRDRVYQPQHF. CDR3 nucleotide sequence: TGCGCCAGCCGGGACAGGGTGTATCAGCCCCAGCATTTT.

The chain employs TRBV9 and TRBJ1-1, with 8 bases that match TRBD1. V gave up 3 bases and J gave up 6 bases; unmatched junction bases: 4. Germline V gene sequence: CDR1 SGDLS, CDR2 YYNGEE. The CDR3 contains 13 residues. Here the CDR3 DNA reads TGTGCCAGCAGCGGCATACAGGGGGCTGAAGCTTTCTTT. It encodes CASSGIQGAEAFF. The whole variable domain, filled in from reference TRBV9 and TRBJ1-1, reads DSGVTQTPKHLITATGQRVTLRCSPRSGDLSVYWYQQSLDQGLQFLIQYYNGEERAKGNILERFSAQQFPDLHSELNLSSLELGDSALYFCASSGIQGAEAFFGQGTRLTVV.

The rearrangement links TRBV19 to TRBJ2-7, with 12 nucleotides matching TRBD2. Looked up from germline, CDR1 is LNHDA and CDR2 is SQIVND (reference sequence). The V gene end was trimmed by 4 bases and the J gene end by 3 bases; junction bases not matched to a gene: 10. The CDR3 loop spans 17 amino acids. The CDR3 sequence: CASSTLSRLAGDYEQYF. Written as DNA, the CDR3 is TGTGCCAGTAGTACTCTGTCCCGACTAGCGGGGGACTACGAGCAGTACTTC.

This clone is a singleton in its sample. V usage is TRBV24-1 and J usage is TRBJ1-5; the match to TRBD1 covers 7 bases. CDR3 length: 16 amino acids. J lost 1 base, V lost 1 base, and 3 bases had no gene match. Germline V gene data show CDR1 as KGHDR and CDR2 as SFDVKD. The CDR3 protein is CATSDLYRGSNQPQHF. The CDR3 nucleotides read TGTGCCACCAGTGATTTATACAGGGGAAGCAATCAGCCCCAGCATTTT.